This TCR beta chain was sequenced for a study of shared T cell receptors in the human thymus. Profiled with immunoSEQ multiplex PCR; TCRdb holds only in-frame clones, not every one. This table has 650,000 to 950,000 clones, 70% to 90% appearing once. This CDR3 contains 17 residues. With 0 bases removed from V and 2 bases from J, the gap between germline ends came to 15 bases. Per germline, CDR1 LGHNA and CDR2 YNFKEQ. This sample also appeared in a second study, on human thymus T cells.

The chain uses TRBV4-2 and TRBJ2-3; tentatively, D is TRBD2 (6 bases). This receptor was obtained from a girl in the first two years of life with a congenital heart defect. The specimen sequenced was thymocytes. The CDR3 nucleotides are TGTGCCAGCAGCCAAGATCGGAGGGGAAATGTCACAGATACGCAGTATTTT. This gives the protein CASSQDRRGNVTDTQYF.